This T cell receptor (beta chain) was sequenced during a study of OX40 agonist ivuxolimab in advanced cancers. The assay was immunoSEQ multiplex PCR, and TCRdb's table has in-frame clones only and misses some. The table has about 23,000 clones, about 82% seen once. The CDR3 has 12 amino acids. Germline CDR1 reads SGHRS; CDR2 reads YFSETQ. The junction had 1 base not matched to a gene; V was cut back by 5 bases and J by 6 bases. This chain links TRBV5-1 with TRBJ2-1; 8 bases line up with TRBD1. The TCR was taken from an adult with an advanced solid tumor such as melanoma, head and neck, liver or kidney cancer. Source: CD4+ or CD8+ T cells sorted from blood, taken in a trial of the OX40 agonist ivuxolimab. As DNA, the CDR3 is TGCGCCAGCAGGGACAGGGTCAATGAGCAGTTCTTC. As protein: CASRDRVNEQFF.